The T cell receptor (beta chain) under discussion was sequenced for a study of cytomegalovirus exposure and HLA in healthy donors. The CDR3 contains 11 residues. Germline-derived CDR1 and CDR2 are SQVTM and ANQGSEA. The PCR contained 60 Vbeta and 13 Jbeta primers. Libraries were prepared by immunoSEQ multiplex PCR; TCRdb keeps only in-frame clonotypes and omits some of them. Across more than 55,000 clones, the top ten clones capture 5% of the sample. Comments on this clone: The junction departs from the called germline gene at one end, perhaps through a read error.

This clonotype was obtained from a woman between 40 and 55 years old in good health and CMV-seropositive. The material sequenced was PBMCs. The chain uses TRBV29-1 and TRBJ2-5; D call uncertain. The CDR3 nucleotides read TGCAGCGTTGGACACCAGGAGACCCAGTACTTC. Amino acids: CSVGHQETQYF.